This paragraph reports one T cell receptor (beta chain). The antigen is not known. The sample originates from a study of post-analysis software for immune sequencing data. Unique molecular identifiers were present in the TCR beta cDNA libraries. Yield was some 500,000 cDNA molecules from roughly 0.93 to 9.6 million T cells. TCRdb processed the PCR reads anew with MiXCR; each CDR3 protein has one entry. The table shows under 900,000 distinct CDR3 sequences, with approximately 50% occurring only once. Study-wide findings and caveats: Clustering by F measure revealed strong co-clustering among samples prepared together in one batch. Controls' normalized Chao1 diversity significantly exceeded that of multiple sclerosis patients. Controls showed lower frequencies than patients for 4 or 5 TRBV segments, and TRBV5-6, TRBV5-1 and TRBV20-1 were among these.

Trimming took 3 bases from V and 7 from J, leaving 4 bases between them. Germline V gene lookup returns CDR1 DFQATT and CDR2 SNEGSKA (reference sequence). The CDR3 consists of 10 residues. The rearrangement joins TRBV20-1 to TRBJ2-1, with D unclear. The sequencing sample was made of blood. The origin of this receptor is a girl aged 10-17 years with multiple sclerosis. The chain's CDR3 is CSASDNEQFF. Written as DNA, the CDR3 is TGCAGTGCTAGTGATAATGAGCAGTTCTTC.